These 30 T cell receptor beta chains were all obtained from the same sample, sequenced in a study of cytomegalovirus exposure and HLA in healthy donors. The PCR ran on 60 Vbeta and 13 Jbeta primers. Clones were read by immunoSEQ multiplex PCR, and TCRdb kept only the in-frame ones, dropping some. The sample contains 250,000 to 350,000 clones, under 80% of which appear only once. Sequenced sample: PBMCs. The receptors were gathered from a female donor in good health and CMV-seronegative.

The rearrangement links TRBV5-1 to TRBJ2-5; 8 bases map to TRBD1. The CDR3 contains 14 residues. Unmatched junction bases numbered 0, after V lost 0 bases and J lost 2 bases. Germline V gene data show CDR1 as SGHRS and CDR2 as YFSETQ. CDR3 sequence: CASSLGQGQETQYF. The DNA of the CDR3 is TGCGCCAGCAGCTTGGGACAGGGGCAAGAGACCCAGTACTTC.

The CDR3 reads CAISEISGVMKPDTQYF. The CDR3 DNA follows: TGTGCCATCAGTGAAATCAGCGGAGTCATGAAGCCAGATACGCAGTATTTT. V gene TRBV10-3 combines with J gene TRBJ2-3; perhaps TRBD2 as D (5 bases). CDR3 size: 17 residues. Germline V lookup: CDR1 ENHRY, CDR2 SYGVKD. The V and J ends lost 3 bases and 4 bases respectively, with 20 bases between them.

CDR3: CASSPPGLAGGTDTQYF. The CDR3 bases are TGTGCCAGCTCACCACCTGGACTAGCGGGAGGTACAGATACGCAGTATTTT. The rearrangement links TRBV18 to TRBJ2-3, with 14 bases matching TRBD2. CDR1 is KGHSH and CDR2 is LQKENI in the germline V gene. V was pared by 0 bases and J by 3 bases, with 2 bases of the junction left unmatched. This CDR3 has 17 residues.

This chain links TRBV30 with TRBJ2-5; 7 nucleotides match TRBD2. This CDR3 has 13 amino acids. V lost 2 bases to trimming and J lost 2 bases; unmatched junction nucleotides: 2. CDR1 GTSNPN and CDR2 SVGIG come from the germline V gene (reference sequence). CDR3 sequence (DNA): TGTGCCTGGAGTAGCGGGGCTCAAGAGACCCAGTACTTC. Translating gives CAWSSGAQETQYF.

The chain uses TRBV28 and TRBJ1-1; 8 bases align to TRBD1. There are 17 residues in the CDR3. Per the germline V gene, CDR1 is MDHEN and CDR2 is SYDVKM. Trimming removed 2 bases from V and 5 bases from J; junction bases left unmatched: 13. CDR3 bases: TGTGCCAGCAGTTTACCCAGGGGGCCCGGGGGTCGAACTGAAGCTTTCTTT. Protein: CASSLPRGPGGRTEAFF.

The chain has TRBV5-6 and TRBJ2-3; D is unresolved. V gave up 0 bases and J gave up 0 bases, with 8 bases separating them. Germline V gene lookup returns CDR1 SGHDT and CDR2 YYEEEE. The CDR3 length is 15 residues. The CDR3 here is CASSLATTSTDTQYF. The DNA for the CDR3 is TGTGCCAGCAGCTTGGCTACCACGAGCACAGATACGCAGTATTTT.

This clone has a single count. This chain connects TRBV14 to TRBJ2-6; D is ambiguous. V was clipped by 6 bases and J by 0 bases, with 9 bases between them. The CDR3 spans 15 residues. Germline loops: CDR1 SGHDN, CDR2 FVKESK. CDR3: CASSISLSGANVLTF. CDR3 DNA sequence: TGTGCCAGCAGTATTTCTCTCTCTGGGGCCAACGTCCTGACTTTC.

The CDR3 loop is CASSPGGGIGGYTF. The CDR3, as DNA: TGTGCCAGCAGCCCCGGCGGGGGGATTGGAGGCTACACCTTC. The V gene is TRBV11-2, the J gene TRBJ1-2, with a possible D match to TRBD1 (5 bases). Germline V gene sequence: CDR1 SGHAT, CDR2 FQNNGV. The CDR3 covers 14 residues. Trimming took off 5 bases at V and 8 bases at J, with 18 bases between the two ends.

The CDR3 nucleotides are TGTGCCAGCAGACCGCCCGGACAGGCCGTCGGAGAGCAGTACTTC. This codes for CASRPPGQAVGEQYF. The chain carries TRBV11-2 and TRBJ2-7; TRBD1 matches at 7 bases. V was clipped by 6 bases and J by 7 bases; unmatched bases: 15. This CDR3 has 15 amino acids. Germline CDR1 and CDR2: SGHAT and FQNNGV.

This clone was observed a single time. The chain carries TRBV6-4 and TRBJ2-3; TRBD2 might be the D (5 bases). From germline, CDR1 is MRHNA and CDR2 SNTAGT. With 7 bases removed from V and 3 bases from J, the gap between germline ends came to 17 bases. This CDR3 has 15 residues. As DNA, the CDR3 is TGTGCCAGCACGCCCAGCGGAGGAGGAACAGATACGCAGTATTTT. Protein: CASTPSGGGTDTQYF.

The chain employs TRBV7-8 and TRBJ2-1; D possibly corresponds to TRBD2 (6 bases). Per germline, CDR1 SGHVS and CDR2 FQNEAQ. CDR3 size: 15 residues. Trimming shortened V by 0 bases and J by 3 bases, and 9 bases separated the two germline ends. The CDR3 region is CASSLASGDYNEQFF. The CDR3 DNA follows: TGTGCCAGCAGCTTAGCTAGCGGAGACTACAATGAGCAGTTCTTC.

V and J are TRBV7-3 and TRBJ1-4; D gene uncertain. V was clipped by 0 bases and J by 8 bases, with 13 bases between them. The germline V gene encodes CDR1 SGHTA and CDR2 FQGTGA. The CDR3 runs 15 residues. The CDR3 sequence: CASSLTSQRGEKLFF. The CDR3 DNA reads TGTGCCAGCAGCTTAACGAGCCAGCGAGGGGAAAAACTGTTTTTT.

The CDR3 reads CASSLAGWRAAQGSHEQFF. CDR3 nucleotide sequence: TGTGCCAGCAGCTTAGCGGGGTGGAGGGCCGCCCAAGGGTCCCATGAGCAGTTCTTC. V and J are TRBV7-8 and TRBJ2-1; possibly TRBD2 for D (6 bases). The CDR3 loop spans 19 amino acids. Trimming cost V 0 bases and J 8 bases, with 26 bases left between them. Germline V gene sequence: CDR1 SGHVS, CDR2 FQNEAQ.

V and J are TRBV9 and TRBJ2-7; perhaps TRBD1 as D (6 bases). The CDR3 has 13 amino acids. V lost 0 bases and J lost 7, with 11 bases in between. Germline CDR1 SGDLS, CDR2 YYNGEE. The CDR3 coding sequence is TGTGCCAGCAGCGTAGCTCCGGGGACAGAGCAGTACTTC. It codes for CASSVAPGTEQYF.

CDR3 loop: CASSLGGARNQPQHF. The CDR3 coding sequence is TGTGCCAGCAGCTTAGGGGGGGCACGAAATCAGCCCCAGCATTTT. This chain uses TRBV5-6 with TRBJ1-5, with a tentative D call TRBD1 (6 bases). The V gene's germline CDR1 is SGHDT and CDR2 YYEEEE. The CDR3 contains 15 residues. The V and J ends lost 2 bases and 4 bases respectively, with 13 bases between them.

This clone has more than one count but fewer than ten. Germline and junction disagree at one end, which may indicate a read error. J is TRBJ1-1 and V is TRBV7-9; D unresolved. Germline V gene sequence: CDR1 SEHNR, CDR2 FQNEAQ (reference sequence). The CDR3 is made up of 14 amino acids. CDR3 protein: CSSSGLVWNTEAFF. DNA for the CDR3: TGTTCCAGCAGTGGGCTGGTTTGGAACACTGAAGCTTTCTTT.

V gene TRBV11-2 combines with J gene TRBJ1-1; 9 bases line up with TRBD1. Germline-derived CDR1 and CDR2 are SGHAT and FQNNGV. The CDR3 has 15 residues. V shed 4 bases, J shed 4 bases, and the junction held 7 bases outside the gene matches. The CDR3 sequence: CASSYQTGGRTEAFF. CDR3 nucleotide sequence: TGTGCCAGCAGCTACCAGACAGGGGGACGCACTGAAGCTTTCTTT.

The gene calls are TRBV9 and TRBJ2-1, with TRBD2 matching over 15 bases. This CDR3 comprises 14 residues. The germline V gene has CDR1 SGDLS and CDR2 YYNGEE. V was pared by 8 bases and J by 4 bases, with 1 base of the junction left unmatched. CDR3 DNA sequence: TGTGCCAGGGGGACTAGCGGGAGGTACAATGAGCAGTTCTTC. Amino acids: CARGTSGRYNEQFF.

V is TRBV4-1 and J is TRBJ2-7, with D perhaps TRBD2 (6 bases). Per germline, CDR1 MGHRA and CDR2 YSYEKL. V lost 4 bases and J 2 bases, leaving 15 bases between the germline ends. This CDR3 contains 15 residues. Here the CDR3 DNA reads TGCGCCAGCAGCCTCCGGGACGGAGGGGCCTACGAGCAGTACTTC. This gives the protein CASSLRDGGAYEQYF.

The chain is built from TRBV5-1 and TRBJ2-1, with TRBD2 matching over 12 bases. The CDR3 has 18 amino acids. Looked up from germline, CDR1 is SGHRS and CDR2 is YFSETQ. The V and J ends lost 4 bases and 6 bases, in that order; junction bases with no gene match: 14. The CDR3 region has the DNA TGCGCCAGCAGCCTAGCGGGAGGGCTAGGGGGTATTCTCAATGAGCAGTTCTTC. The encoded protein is CASSLAGGLGGILNEQFF.

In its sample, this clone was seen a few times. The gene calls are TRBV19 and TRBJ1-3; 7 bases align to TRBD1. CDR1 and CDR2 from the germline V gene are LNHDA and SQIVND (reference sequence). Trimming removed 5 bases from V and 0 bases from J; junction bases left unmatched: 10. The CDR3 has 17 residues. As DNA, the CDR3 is TGTGCCAGTAGTGCCTCCGGGACAGCCTTCTCTGGAAACACCATATATTTT. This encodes CASSASGTAFSGNTIYF.

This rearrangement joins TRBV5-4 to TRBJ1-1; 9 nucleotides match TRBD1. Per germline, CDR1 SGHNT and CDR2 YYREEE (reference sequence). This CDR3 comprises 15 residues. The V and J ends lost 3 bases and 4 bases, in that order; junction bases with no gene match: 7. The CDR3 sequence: CASSSPETGGTEAFF. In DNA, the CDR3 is TGTGCCAGCAGCTCACCCGAGACAGGGGGCACTGAAGCTTTCTTT.

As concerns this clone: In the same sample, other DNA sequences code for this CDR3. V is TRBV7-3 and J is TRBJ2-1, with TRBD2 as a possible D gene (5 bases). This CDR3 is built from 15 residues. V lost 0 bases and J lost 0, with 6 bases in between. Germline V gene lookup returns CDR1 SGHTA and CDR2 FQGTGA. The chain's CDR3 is CASSLTGSSYNEQFF. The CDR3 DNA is TGTGCCAGCAGCTTAACAGGGAGCTCCTACAATGAGCAGTTCTTC.

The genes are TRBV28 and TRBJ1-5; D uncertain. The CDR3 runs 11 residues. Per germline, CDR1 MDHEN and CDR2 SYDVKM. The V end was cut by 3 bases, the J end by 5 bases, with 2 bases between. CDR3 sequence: CASSFDQPQHF. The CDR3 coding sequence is TGTGCCAGCAGTTTCGATCAGCCCCAGCATTTT.

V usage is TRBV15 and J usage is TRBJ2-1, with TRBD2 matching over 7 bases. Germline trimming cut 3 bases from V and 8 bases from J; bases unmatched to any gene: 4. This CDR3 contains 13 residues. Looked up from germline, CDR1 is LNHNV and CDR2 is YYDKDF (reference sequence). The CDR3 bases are TGTGCCACCAGCAGGGGGGGACTATATGAGCAGTTCTTC. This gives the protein CATSRGGLYEQFF.

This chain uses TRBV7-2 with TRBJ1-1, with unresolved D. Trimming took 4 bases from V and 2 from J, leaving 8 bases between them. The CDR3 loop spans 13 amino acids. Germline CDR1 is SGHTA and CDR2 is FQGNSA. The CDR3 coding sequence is TGTGCCAGCAGCTCACAGATCAACACTGAAGCTTTCTTT. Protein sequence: CASSSQINTEAFF.

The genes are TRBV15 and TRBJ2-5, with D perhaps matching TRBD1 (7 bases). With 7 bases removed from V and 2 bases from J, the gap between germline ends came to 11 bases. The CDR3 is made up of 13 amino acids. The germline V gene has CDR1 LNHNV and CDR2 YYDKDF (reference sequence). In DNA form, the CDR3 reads TGTGCCACCAATGCAGGGGGGCAAGAGACCCAGTACTTC. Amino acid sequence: CATNAGGQETQYF.

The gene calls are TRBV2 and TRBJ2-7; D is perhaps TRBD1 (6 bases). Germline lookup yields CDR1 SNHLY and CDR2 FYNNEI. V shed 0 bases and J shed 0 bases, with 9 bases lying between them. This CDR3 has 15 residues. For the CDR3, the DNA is TGTGCCAGCAGTGAAGCGGGGGCGAGCTCCTACGAGCAGTACTTC. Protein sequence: CASSEAGASSYEQYF.

The CDR3 DNA reads as TGTGCCACCAGCAGAGAGATAATGACAGCGGGGGGTTTGACCCTCCACTTT. It encodes CATSREIMTAGGLTLHF. The J gene is TRBJ1-6, the V gene TRBV15; possible D gene TRBD1, 5 bases. Trimming shortened V by 0 bases and J by 14 bases, and 23 bases separated the two germline ends. Per germline, CDR1 LNHNV and CDR2 YYDKDF (reference sequence). This CDR3 spans 17 amino acids.

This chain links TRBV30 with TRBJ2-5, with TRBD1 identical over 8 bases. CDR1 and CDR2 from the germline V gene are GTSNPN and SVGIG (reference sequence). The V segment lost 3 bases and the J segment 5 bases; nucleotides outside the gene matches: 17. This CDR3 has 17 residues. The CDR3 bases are TGTGCCTGGAGGAACCGGGACAGGTACTCCAGCCGTGAGACCCAGTACTTC. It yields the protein CAWRNRDRYSSRETQYF.